This is a list of T cell receptor beta chains from one sample in a study of CD8+ T cells in alopecia areata. Assay: immunoSEQ multiplex PCR; the TCRdb copy retains only in-frame clones and omits some. The sample yields 130,000 or so clones, around 83% seen once. This sample comprised CD8+ T cells sorted from blood, obtained at week 4, from a patient treated with tofacitinib. The receptor source for this set is a human donor with alopecia areata. Each CDR3 is given with its conserved first and last residue. Each record gives: clone size, CDR3 length, V gene, J gene, CDR3 protein. Clone size appears in some rows only: once, few, many, or a class for an expanded clone.

clone size: NA; CDR3 length: 14; V gene: TRBV29-1; J gene: TRBJ2-1; CDR3 protein: CSVAGDRGPYEQFF
clone size: NA; CDR3 length: 12; V gene: TRBV6-5; J gene: TRBJ2-2; CDR3 protein: CASTKNTGELFF
clone size: NA; CDR3 length: 14; V gene: TRBV10-2; J gene: TRBJ1-5; CDR3 protein: CASKEGSGNQPQHF
clone size: NA; CDR3 length: 14; V gene: TRBV30; J gene: TRBJ2-4; CDR3 protein: CACFGSGTKGIQYF
clone size: NA; CDR3 length: 14; V gene: TRBV7-9; J gene: TRBJ2-1; CDR3 protein: CASSPSGHLNEQFF
clone size: NA; CDR3 length: 12; V gene: TRBV7-8; J gene: TRBJ2-7; CDR3 protein: CASSLVPYEQYF
clone size: NA; CDR3 length: 15; V gene: TRBV11-2; J gene: TRBJ2-1; CDR3 protein: CASSLEVLFGDEQFF
clone size: NA; CDR3 length: 14; V gene: TRBV4-2; J gene: TRBJ2-1; CDR3 protein: CASRDQGPMNEQFF
clone size: NA; CDR3 length: 15; V gene: TRBV29-1; J gene: TRBJ2-7; CDR3 protein: CSVVEWRQSLYEQYF
clone size: NA; CDR3 length: 13; V gene: TRBV25-1; J gene: TRBJ2-7; CDR3 protein: CASTGQGPTGQYF
clone size: NA; CDR3 length: 11; V gene: TRBV20-1; J gene: TRBJ2-2; CDR3 protein: CSALNTGELFF
clone size: NA; CDR3 length: 17; V gene: TRBV13; J gene: TRBJ2-4; CDR3 protein: CASSFRLAGGAKNIQYF
clone size: NA; CDR3 length: 11; V gene: TRBV7-8; J gene: TRBJ2-7; CDR3 protein: CASSLPGEQYF
clone size: NA; CDR3 length: 15; V gene: TRBV13; J gene: TRBJ2-7; CDR3 protein: CASSQGQGISYEQYF
clone size: NA; CDR3 length: 14; V gene: TRBV29-1; J gene: TRBJ1-2; CDR3 protein: CSAFLYDPRAGYTF
clone size: NA; CDR3 length: 17; V gene: TRBV30; J gene: TRBJ1-4; CDR3 protein: CAWSAPRTLTTNEKLFF
clone size: few; CDR3 length: 12; V gene: TRBV10-3; J gene: TRBJ2-5; CDR3 protein: CAVRDAQETQYF
clone size: NA; CDR3 length: 14; V gene: TRBV10-2; J gene: TRBJ2-5; CDR3 protein: CASSESVGRETQYF
clone size: NA; CDR3 length: 11; V gene: TRBV21-1; J gene: TRBJ2-7; CDR3 protein: CASSKSYEQYF
clone size: NA; CDR3 length: 14; V gene: TRBV5-6; J gene: TRBJ2-1; CDR3 protein: CASSLRFEREKGFF
clone size: NA; CDR3 length: 16; V gene: TRBV9; J gene: TRBJ1-4; CDR3 protein: CASSAGGGQANEKLFF
clone size: NA; CDR3 length: 12; V gene: TRBV29-1; J gene: TRBJ2-1; CDR3 protein: CSVGTLVNEQFF
clone size: once; CDR3 length: 12; V gene: TRBV2; J gene: NA; CDR3 protein: CASRDRVNEQYF
clone size: NA; CDR3 length: 13; V gene: TRBV29-1; J gene: TRBJ2-7; CDR3 protein: CSVLTEPSYEQYF
clone size: once; CDR3 length: 13; V gene: TRBV29-1; J gene: TRBJ1-1; CDR3 protein: CSVIRASGTEAFF
clone size: NA; CDR3 length: 13; V gene: TRBV29-1; J gene: TRBJ2-1; CDR3 protein: CSVKRQAGNEQFF
clone size: NA; CDR3 length: 13; V gene: TRBV7-9; J gene: TRBJ2-7; CDR3 protein: CASGPTVSYEQYF